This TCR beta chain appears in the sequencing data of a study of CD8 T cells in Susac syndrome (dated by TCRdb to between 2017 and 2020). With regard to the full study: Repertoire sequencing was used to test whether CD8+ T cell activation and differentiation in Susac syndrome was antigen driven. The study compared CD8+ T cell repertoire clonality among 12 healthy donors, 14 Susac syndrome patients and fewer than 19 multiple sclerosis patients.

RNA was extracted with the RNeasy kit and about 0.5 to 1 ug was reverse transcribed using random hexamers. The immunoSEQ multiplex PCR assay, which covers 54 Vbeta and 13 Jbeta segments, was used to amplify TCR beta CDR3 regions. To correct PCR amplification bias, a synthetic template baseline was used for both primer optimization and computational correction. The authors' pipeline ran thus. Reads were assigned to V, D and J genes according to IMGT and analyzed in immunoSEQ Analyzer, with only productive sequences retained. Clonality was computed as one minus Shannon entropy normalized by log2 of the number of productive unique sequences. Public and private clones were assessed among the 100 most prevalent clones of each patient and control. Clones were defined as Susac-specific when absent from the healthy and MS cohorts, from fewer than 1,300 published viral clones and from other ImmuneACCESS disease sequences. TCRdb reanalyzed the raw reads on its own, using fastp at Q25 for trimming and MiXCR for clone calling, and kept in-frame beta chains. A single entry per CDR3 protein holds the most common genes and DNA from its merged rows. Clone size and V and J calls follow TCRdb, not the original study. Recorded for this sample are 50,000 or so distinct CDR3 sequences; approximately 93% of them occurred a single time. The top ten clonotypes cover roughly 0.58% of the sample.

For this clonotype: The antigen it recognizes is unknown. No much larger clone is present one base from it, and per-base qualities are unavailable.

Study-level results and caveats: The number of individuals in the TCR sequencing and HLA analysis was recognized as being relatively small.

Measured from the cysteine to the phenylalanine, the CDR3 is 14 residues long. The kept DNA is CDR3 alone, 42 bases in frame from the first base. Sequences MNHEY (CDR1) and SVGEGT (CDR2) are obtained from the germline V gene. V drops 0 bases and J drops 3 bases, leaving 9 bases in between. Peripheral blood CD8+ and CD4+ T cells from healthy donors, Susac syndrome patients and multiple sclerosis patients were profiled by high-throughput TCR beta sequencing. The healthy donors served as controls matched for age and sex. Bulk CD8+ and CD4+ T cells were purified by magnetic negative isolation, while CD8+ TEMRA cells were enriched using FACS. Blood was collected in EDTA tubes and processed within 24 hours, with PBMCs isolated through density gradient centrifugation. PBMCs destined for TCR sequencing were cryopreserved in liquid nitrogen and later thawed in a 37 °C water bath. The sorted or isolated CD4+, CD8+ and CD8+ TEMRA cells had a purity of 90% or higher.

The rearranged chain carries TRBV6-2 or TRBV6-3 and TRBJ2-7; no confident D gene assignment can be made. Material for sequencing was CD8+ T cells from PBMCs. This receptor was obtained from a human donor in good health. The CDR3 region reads CASSYSGIRYEQYF. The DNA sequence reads TGTGCCAGCAGTTACTCGGGGATTCGCTACGAGCAGTACTTC.